This TCR beta chain is drawn from a study of T cells after yellow fever vaccination. Germline V gene data show CDR1 as SGHTA and CDR2 as FQGNSA. CDR3 size: 13 residues. The V and J ends lost 5 bases and 4 bases respectively, with 9 bases between them. MiXCR, applied by TCRdb to the 5' RACE reads, yields one record per CDR3 protein. The data hold under 250,000 distinct CDR3 sequences, with 6.5% to 8.5% observed a single time. A few counts support this clonotype. The specimen was CD4+ T cells sorted from PBMCs, collected 15 days after the yellow fever booster vaccination. This clonotype originated in a man in his thirties or forties who received the YFV17D yellow fever vaccine. The chain combines TRBV7-2 with TRBJ2-1; D ambiguous. The CDR3: CASSQFLYNEQFF. CDR3 coding DNA: TGTGCCAGCAGCCAATTTCTGTACAATGAGCAGTTCTTC. The entire variable domain, with the rest obtained from reference TRBV7-2 and TRBJ2-1, is as follows: GAGVSQSPSNKVTEKGKDVELRCDPISGHTALYWYRQSLGQGLEFLIYFQGNSAPDKSGLPSDRFSAERTGGSVSTLTIQRTQQEDSAVYLCASSQFLYNEQFFGPGTRLTVL.